These 23 T cell receptor beta chains share one sample of origin, sequenced in a study of vaccination effects on CD4 cells after COVID-19. Sequencing used immunoSEQ multiplex PCR; TCRdb keeps in-frame clones, though not all of them. This sample has 20,000 to 25,000 clones, with roughly three quarters found just once. Within the ViraFEST assay, antigen-specific CD4+ T cells underwent expansion with viral peptide pools prior to sequencing. Researchers isolated CD4+ T cells once less than twelve days of culture had elapsed. The cohort was immunized with two doses of either the BNT162b2 or mRNA-1273 vaccine. Their antigen targets remain unknown. Sample: CD4+ T cells from PBMCs cultured with HCoV-229E spike peptides, taken after COVID-19 vaccination. Receptor source: a human donor who received a COVID-19 vaccine.

V is TRBV3-1 (or the pseudogene TRBV3-2) and J is TRBJ2-7; maybe TRBD2 (5 bases). CDR3 size: 14 residues. The germline CDR1 and CDR2 sequences are LGHDT and YNNKEL (reference sequence). Trimming took 3 bases from V and 0 from J, leaving 9 bases between them. The chain's CDR3 is CASSHRGTSYEQYF. The CDR3 nucleotides read TGTGCCAGCAGCCATCGGGGTACCTCCTACGAGCAGTACTTC.

The chain is built from TRBV5-5 and TRBJ1-4; 7 bases align to TRBD1. With 4 bases clipped from V and 8 bases from J, the junction kept 11 bases outside the gene matches. The CDR3 consists of 15 residues. Germline assignment: CDR1 SGHKS and CDR2 YYEKEE (reference sequence). CDR3 nucleotide sequence: TGTGCCAGCAGCGCAGAACAGGGGAGCAACGAAAAACTGTTTTTT. Translated, it gives CASSAEQGSNEKLFF. Together with reference TRBV5-5 and TRBJ1-4, the CDR3 gives the full variable domain: DAGVTQSPTHLIKTRGQQVTLRCSPISGHKSVSWYQQVLGQGPQFIFQYYEKEERGRGNFPDRFSARQFPNYSSELNVNALLLGDSALYLCASSAEQGSNEKLFFGSGTQLSVL.

This chain connects TRBV7-2 to TRBJ2-3; TRBD2 might be the D (6 bases). The CDR3 runs to 15 residues. Germline assignment: CDR1 SGHTA and CDR2 FQGNSA. V dropped 3 bases and J dropped 1 base, with 11 bases sitting between them. CDR3 in DNA: TGTGCCAGCAGCTTTCGATCTAGCGGCACAGATACGCAGTATTTT. Its protein is CASSFRSSGTDTQYF. The whole variable domain, filled in from reference TRBV7-2 and TRBJ2-3, reads GAGVSQSPSNKVTEKGKDVELRCDPISGHTALYWYRQSLGQGLEFLIYFQGNSAPDKSGLPSDRFSAERTGGSVSTLTIQRTQQEDSAVYLCASSFRSSGTDTQYFGPGTRLTVL.

This clone came up a few times. This rearrangement joins TRBV10-3 to TRBJ1-1, with 7 bases matching TRBD1. This CDR3 has 13 residues. Germline V gene data show CDR1 as ENHRY and CDR2 as SYGVKD. V shed 5 bases and J 8 bases; nucleotides not matched to a gene: 8. This CDR3 is CAISFRQGEEAFF. The CDR3 coding sequence is TGTGCCATCAGTTTCCGACAGGGAGAGGAAGCTTTCTTT.

This clone was found a few times. The V gene is TRBV28, the J gene TRBJ1-1, with D hard to call. The germline V and J ends were trimmed by 5 bases and 0 bases, with 7 bases remaining between them. The CDR3 runs 13 residues. Looked up from germline, CDR1 is MDHEN and CDR2 is SYDVKM. In DNA form, the CDR3 reads TGTGCCAGCAGTGGGGTGATGAACACTGAAGCTTTCTTT. Its protein product is CASSGVMNTEAFF. Combining the CDR3 with reference TRBV28 and TRBJ1-1 gives the whole variable domain DVKVTQSSRYLVKRTGEKVFLECVQDMDHENMFWYRQDPGLGLRLIYFSYDVKMKEKGDIPEGYSVSREKKERFSLILESASTNQTSMYLCASSGVMNTEAFFGQGTRLTVV.

This chain links TRBV6-5 with TRBJ2-5; 9 nucleotides agree with TRBD1. The CDR3 spans 15 residues. Germline CDR1 reads MNHEY; CDR2 reads SVGAGI. V shed 6 bases and J 2 bases; nucleotides not matched to a gene: 7. This CDR3 reads CASRGGQGGQETQYF. The CDR3 nucleotides are TGTGCCAGCAGAGGGGGACAGGGTGGGCAAGAGACCCAGTACTTC.

The DNA of the CDR3 is TGTGCCAGCAGTTCTCAAACTAGCAATCAGTTCTTC. This codes for CASSSQTSNQFF. The chain is built from TRBV12-3 or TRBV12-4 and TRBJ2-1, with TRBD2 as a possible D gene (6 bases). The CDR3 contains 12 residues. Trimming stripped 4 bases from V and 13 bases from J, with 14 bases between.

The chain has TRBV7-6 and TRBJ2-3; 10 bases are shared with TRBD2. The V gene end was trimmed by 5 bases and the J gene end by 8 bases; junction bases not matched to a gene: 16. CDR3 length: 17 amino acids. Germline V gene lookup returns CDR1 SGHVS and CDR2 FNYEAQ. CDR3 sequence: CASSLKSGRAEVGTQYF. The CDR3 DNA sequence: TGTGCCAGCAGCCTAAAGAGCGGGAGGGCCGAGGTTGGTACGCAGTATTTT.

V is TRBV11-2 and J is TRBJ2-7, with a possible D match to TRBD2 (7 bases). The germline V gene has CDR1 SGHAT and CDR2 FQNNGV. This CDR3 has 11 amino acids. Trimming took 9 bases from V and 6 from J, leaving 12 bases between them. Here the CDR3 reads CASRGGSEQYF. The CDR3 region has the DNA TGTGCCAGTAGGGGGGGGTCCGAGCAGTACTTC.

This clone was observed a handful of times. The rearrangement uses TRBV5-1 and TRBJ1-1; D ambiguous. Trimming removed 5 bases from V and 1 base from J, with 12 bases in between. The germline gives CDR1 SGHRS, CDR2 YFSETQ. CDR3 length: 14 amino acids. Here the CDR3 reads CASRVRPGNTEAFF. DNA for the CDR3: TGCGCCAGCAGAGTCCGGCCGGGGAACACTGAAGCTTTCTTT.

This clone was seen only a few times. The J gene is TRBJ2-1, the V gene TRBV30; maybe TRBD1 (6 bases). Germline CDR1 is GTSNPN and CDR2 is SVGIG (reference sequence). The CDR3 is 15 amino acids. Trimming pared 2 bases from V and 2 bases from J, leaving 13 bases between. CDR3 nucleotides: TGTGCCTGGAGTCGGGACACCAGCGCCTACAATGAGCAGTTCTTC. It yields the protein CAWSRDTSAYNEQFF.

The chain joins TRBV6-5 to TRBJ1-5; D is uncertain. The CDR3 is 13 amino acids. The germline CDR1 and CDR2 sequences are MNHEY and SVGAGI. Trimming removed 6 bases at V and 1 base at J, with 7 bases between. In DNA form, the CDR3 reads TGTGCCAGCAGCCCAATCAGCAATCAGCCCCAGCATTTT. This translates into CASSPISNQPQHF.

The chain uses TRBV30 and TRBJ1-5; 7 positions agree with TRBD1. The length of the CDR3 is 14 residues. With V trimmed by 1 base and J by 7 bases, 7 bases remained unmatched. Germline CDR1 is GTSNPN and CDR2 is SVGIG (reference sequence). The CDR3 reads CAWSEVQGNQPQHF. In DNA form, the CDR3 reads TGTGCCTGGAGTGAGGTACAGGGGAACCAGCCCCAGCATTTT.

The count of this clone is one. The chain has TRBV6-1 and TRBJ2-7; 7 bases are a match to TRBD2. Germline-derived CDR1 and CDR2 are MNHNS and SASEGT. Trimming at V came to 4 bases and at J to 1 base, leaving 10 bases not matched to a gene. This CDR3 comprises 16 residues. The CDR3 region is CASSGPGEGSSYEQYF. CDR3 DNA: TGTGCCAGCAGTGGACCCGGGGAGGGTTCATCCTACGAGCAGTACTTC.

This clone was observed once. V gene TRBV10-1 combines with J gene TRBJ2-1, with 14 positions matching TRBD2. Germline CDR1 is WNHNN and CDR2 is SYGVQD (reference sequence). V shed 5 bases and J 12 bases; nucleotides not matched to a gene: 12. The CDR3 runs 16 residues. The CDR3 reads CASSPGLAGGSSGQFF. The CDR3 DNA follows: TGCGCCAGCAGTCCCGGACTAGCGGGGGGTTCATCAGGGCAGTTCTTC.

V is TRBV2 and J is TRBJ1-6, with a weak D call TRBD1 (5 bases). V shed 2 bases and J shed 7 bases, with 21 bases lying between them. The CDR3 consists of 18 residues. Germline lookup yields CDR1 SNHLY and CDR2 FYNNEI. The CDR3 nucleotides read TGTGCCAGCAGTGAAAGGGAGCCAGGGTTCAGGTCAAATTCACCCCTCCACTTT. It specifies CASSEREPGFRSNSPLHF.

The chain recombines TRBV19 with TRBJ1-1, with D uncertain. Germline CDR1 reads LNHDA; CDR2 reads SQIVND (reference sequence). Trimming removed 3 bases at V and 8 bases at J, with 13 bases between. CDR3 length: 13 amino acids. The CDR3 is CASSMMASLEAFF. Written as DNA, the CDR3 is TGTGCCAGTAGTATGATGGCCAGTCTGGAAGCTTTCTTT.

This clone was seen a few times. J is TRBJ1-2 and V is TRBV19; 9 bases agree with TRBD1. In germline, CDR1 is LNHDA, CDR2 SQIVND (reference sequence). This CDR3 has 16 residues. The V and J ends lost 3 bases and 5 bases, in that order; junction bases with no gene match: 10. In DNA, the CDR3 is TGTGCCAGTAGTATTTCCGGGACAGGGTCCCTATATGGCTACACCTTC. As protein: CASSISGTGSLYGYTF.

The genes are TRBV3-1 (or the pseudogene TRBV3-2) and TRBJ1-5; D might be TRBD1 (5 bases). The CDR3 contains 13 residues. CDR1 LGHDT and CDR2 YNNKEL come from the germline V gene (reference sequence). Deletions cut 4 bases from V and 15 bases from J, with 19 bases between. Written as DNA, the CDR3 is TGTGCCAGCAGCCCGTCCACGGGACGGAGGTTGCATTTT. This sequence encodes CASSPSTGRRLHF.

The CDR3 sequence is CASSLEGQGLGYTF. DNA for the CDR3: TGTGCCAGCAGTTTAGAGGGACAGGGGCTTGGCTACACCTTC. The J gene is TRBJ1-2, the V gene TRBV27; 10 bases line up with TRBD1. V gave up 2 bases and J gave up 7 bases; unmatched junction bases: 4. Germline CDR1 reads MNHEY; CDR2 reads SMNVEV (reference sequence). The CDR3 runs to 14 residues.

The CDR3 is CASSRTGERGEAFF. The CDR3 bases are TGTGCCAGCAGCCGTACAGGGGAGAGAGGTGAAGCTTTCTTT. The J gene is TRBJ1-1, the V gene TRBV27, with 7 positions matching TRBD1. Per the germline V gene, CDR1 is MNHEY and CDR2 is SMNVEV (reference sequence). V lost 6 bases, J lost 7 bases, and 11 bases stayed unmatched. The CDR3 has 14 residues.

The rearrangement links TRBV12-5 to TRBJ1-2; TRBD1 agrees at 7 bases. This CDR3 is 13 amino acids long. The germline V gene encodes CDR1 LGHNT and CDR2 FRNRAP. The J segment lost 3 bases and the V segment lost 5 bases, leaving 3 bases of the junction unmatched. CDR3: CASGLTGDYGYTF. In DNA form, the CDR3 reads TGTGCTAGTGGTCTAACAGGGGACTATGGCTACACCTTC.

The genes are TRBV5-1 and TRBJ2-2; 14 bases are shared with TRBD2. The CDR3 is made up of 19 amino acids. Germline CDR1 and CDR2: SGHRS and YFSETQ. J lost 2 bases, V lost 4 bases, and 10 bases had no gene match. The CDR3 reads CASSRGLAGGILNTGELFF. The CDR3 nucleotides are TGCGCCAGCAGCAGAGGACTAGCGGGAGGTATTTTAAACACCGGGGAGCTGTTTTTT.